Included here is one T cell receptor (beta chain) sequence, with context. As yet, its antigen is unknown. The sample originates from a study of T cell responses to AZD1222 COVID-19 vaccine. The repertoire was sequenced with immunoSEQ multiplex PCR; TCRdb's copy has only in-frame clones and lacks some. The sample gives about 150,000 clones, 90% of which show up once; 1.8% is in the top ten. Germline V gene sequence: CDR1 LGHNA, CDR2 YNFKEQ. The V gene end was trimmed by 0 bases and the J gene end by 0 bases; junction bases not matched to a gene: 3. The CDR3 is made up of 16 amino acids. Study-level results: At study baseline, merely a handful of AZD1222 recipients were seropositive.

Sequencing used peripheral blood, obtained on day 0 of AZD1222 vaccination. This clonotype was obtained from an adult in good health. This rearrangement joins TRBV4-2 to TRBJ2-3; 7 nucleotides agree with TRBD2. This CDR3 reads CASSQDSSGSTDTQYF. The CDR3 region has the DNA TGTGCCAGCAGCCAAGATTCTAGCGGTAGCACAGATACGCAGTATTTT.